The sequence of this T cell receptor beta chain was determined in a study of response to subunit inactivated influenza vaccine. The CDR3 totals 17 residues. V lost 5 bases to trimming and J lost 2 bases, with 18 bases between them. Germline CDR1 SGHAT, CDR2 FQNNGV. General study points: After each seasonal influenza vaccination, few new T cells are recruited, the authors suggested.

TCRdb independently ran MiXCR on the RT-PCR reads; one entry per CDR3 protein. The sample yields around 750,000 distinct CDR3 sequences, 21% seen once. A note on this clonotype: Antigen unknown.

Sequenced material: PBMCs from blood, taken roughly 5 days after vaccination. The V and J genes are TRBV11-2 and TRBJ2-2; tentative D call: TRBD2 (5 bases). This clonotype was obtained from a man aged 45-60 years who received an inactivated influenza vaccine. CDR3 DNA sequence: TGTGCCAGCAGCCCTCGCGGGTTCCGTAGTAACACCGGGGAGCTGTTTTTT. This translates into CASSPRGFRSNTGELFF.